These 14 T cell receptor beta chains were sequenced from one sample in a study of cytomegalovirus exposure and HLA in healthy donors. The PCR ran on 60 Vbeta and 13 Jbeta primers. Profiled with immunoSEQ multiplex PCR; TCRdb holds only in-frame clones, not every one. Among fewer than 200,000 clones listed, about 80% were seen once. The sequenced material came from PBMCs. The receptors stem from a man aged 25-40 years in good health and CMV-seropositive.

The rearrangement uses TRBV25-1 and TRBJ2-7; 8 nucleotides align to TRBD1. Germline CDR1 reads MGHDK; CDR2 reads SYGVNS. The CDR3 contains 16 residues. The ends lost 6 bases at V and 7 bases at J; junction bases unmatched: 17. The CDR3 DNA reads TGTGCCAGCAGCCAGGGGGCCATCGCTAGGGGACGGGAGCAGTACTTC. Translation gives CASSQGAIARGREQYF.

V usage is TRBV4-1 and J usage is TRBJ2-7; TRBD1 is a possible D gene (6 bases). Germline V gene lookup returns CDR1 MGHRA and CDR2 YSYEKL. This CDR3 region has 14 residues. Trimming cost V 1 base and J 1 base, with 8 bases left between them. CDR3 amino acids: CASSQGRGSYEQYF. The CDR3 DNA follows: TGCGCCAGCAGCCAAGGCAGGGGATCCTACGAGCAGTACTTC.

The chain carries TRBV9 and TRBJ2-1; 11 nucleotides agree with TRBD2. Germline-derived CDR1 and CDR2 are SGDLS and YYNGEE. With 0 bases clipped from V and 4 bases from J, the junction kept 6 bases outside the gene matches. The CDR3 totals 17 residues. The DNA for the CDR3 is TGTGCCAGCAGCGTAGAAGGACTAGCGGGTTTTTACAATGAGCAGTTCTTC. The encoded protein is CASSVEGLAGFYNEQFF.

This rearrangement joins TRBV7-2 to TRBJ2-1; D is uncertain. The germline CDR1 and CDR2 sequences are SGHTA and FQGNSA. There are 15 residues in the CDR3. V dropped 1 base and J dropped 4 bases, with 11 bases sitting between them. The CDR3 is CASSLVGKKYNEQFF. The CDR3 DNA sequence: TGTGCCAGCAGCTTAGTTGGCAAAAAGTACAATGAGCAGTTCTTC.

V and J are TRBV7-2 and TRBJ2-1; no reliable D call. The V gene's germline CDR1 is SGHTA and CDR2 FQGNSA. V was clipped by 5 bases and J by 3 bases, with 11 bases between them. The CDR3 sequence is 14 residues long. CDR3 DNA sequence: TGTGCCAGCAGCAGCCGCCCCGGCTACAATGAGCAGTTCTTC. This translates into CASSSRPGYNEQFF.

In the case of this clone: One end of the junction is discordant with germline, which a read error may explain. This chain connects TRBV5-6 to TRBJ2-2; TRBD1 might be the D (6 bases). The CDR3 length is 15 residues. The germline CDR1 and CDR2 sequences are SGHDT and YYEEEE. CDR3 sequence reads: CASSLAGVYTGELFF. The DNA for the CDR3 is TGTGCCAGCAGTTTGGCAGGGGTTTACACCGGGGAGCTGTTTTTT.

This chain links TRBV14 with TRBJ1-6, with TRBD1 matching 7 bases. This CDR3 contains 15 residues. The trim removed 4 bases at V and 7 bases at J, leaving 7 bases unmatched. The germline V gene has CDR1 SGHDN and CDR2 FVKESK. The CDR3 region has the DNA TGTGCCAGCAGCCCTACGGGACAGAGAAATTCACCCCTCCACTTT. Protein sequence: CASSPTGQRNSPLHF.

The chain links TRBV9 to TRBJ1-5, with D perhaps TRBD1 (6 bases). Germline values: CDR1 SGDLS, CDR2 YYNGEE. The CDR3 totals 14 residues. The V end lost 0 bases, the J end lost 6 bases, and 10 bases lay between the germline ends. CDR3 sequence (DNA): TGTGCCAGCAGCGTAGCAGGGGATGGTCAGCCCCAGCATTTT. This sequence encodes CASSVAGDGQPQHF.

The gene calls are TRBV9 and TRBJ2-5, with D possibly matching TRBD2 (5 bases). The CDR3 loop spans 15 amino acids. Germline V CDR1 and CDR2: SGDLS, YYNGEE. Deletions cut 0 bases from V and 3 bases from J, with 12 bases between. CDR3 loop: CASSVAPRVEETQYF. As DNA, the CDR3 is TGTGCCAGCAGCGTAGCCCCGCGGGTGGAAGAGACCCAGTACTTC.

The V call is TRBV4-1, the J call TRBJ2-5; perhaps TRBD2 as D (5 bases). Germline CDR1 is MGHRA and CDR2 is YSYEKL. The CDR3 is 20 residues long. Trimming stripped 0 bases from V and 3 bases from J, with 26 bases between. The CDR3 sequence is CASSQEEGLAHKTTKETQYF. CDR3 nucleotides: TGCGCCAGCAGCCAAGAGGAAGGCCTAGCCCATAAAACAACCAAAGAGACCCAGTACTTC.

The rearrangement joins TRBV11-2 to TRBJ2-3; 10 bases match TRBD2. V lost 5 bases and J lost 2; bases outside the gene matches: 7. The germline V gene encodes CDR1 SGHAT and CDR2 FQNNGV. The CDR3 runs 16 residues. For the CDR3, the DNA is TGTGCCAGCAGCGGTAGCGGGGGGCCATACACAGATACGCAGTATTTT. Protein: CASSGSGGPYTDTQYF. Variable domain in full (rest from reference TRBV11-2 and TRBJ2-3): EAGVAQSPRYKIIEKRQSVAFWCNPISGHATLYWYQQILGQGPKLLIQFQNNGVVDDSQLPKDRFSAERLKGVDSTLKIQPAKLEDSAVYLCASSGSGGPYTDTQYFGPGTRLTVL.

This chain links TRBV6-5 with TRBJ1-5, with TRBD1 identical over 7 bases. Germline CDR1 and CDR2: MNHEY and SVGAGI. The CDR3 is 14 residues long. With 4 bases clipped from V and 4 bases from J, the junction kept 4 bases outside the gene matches. The DNA for the CDR3 is TGTGCCAGCAGTTGGGGACAGCATAATCAGCCCCAGCATTTT. It codes for CASSWGQHNQPQHF.

The chain employs TRBV11-2 and TRBJ2-7, with 13 bases identical to TRBD2. CDR3 length: 15 amino acids. From germline, CDR1 is SGHAT and CDR2 FQNNGV. After removal of 5 bases from V and 6 bases from J, the junction contained 7 bases not matched to a gene. Here the CDR3 reads CASSAMGLAGFEQYF. CDR3 in DNA: TGTGCCAGCAGCGCGATGGGACTAGCGGGGTTCGAGCAGTACTTC.

J is TRBJ2-5 and V is TRBV4-3, with 8 nucleotides matching TRBD2. The CDR3 has 13 residues. Looked up from germline, CDR1 is LGHNA and CDR2 is YSLEER. J gave up 3 bases and V 4 bases, and 1 base lay outside the gene matches. CDR3 nucleotide sequence: TGCGCCAGCAGCCCGACTAGCGAAGAGACCCAGTACTTC. This gives the protein CASSPTSEETQYF.